Below, 6 T cell receptor beta chains from the same sample are listed, as sequenced in a study of T cells in Graves' hyperthyroidism and ophthalmopathy. Using RNA transcripts as the source, TCR beta CDR3 regions were amplified. The TCR CDR3 was amplified in a first-round RT-PCR using the HTBI primer set. TCRdb re-called the multiplex PCR reads through MiXCR, storing one row per CDR3 protein. The profile shows around 400,000 distinct CDR3 sequences, 25% of them singletons. Sequenced material: blood. The receptor source for this set is a man aged 50 or older with Graves' hyperthyroidism.

The rearrangement joins TRBV19 to TRBJ1-2, with no clear D. The CDR3 runs to 13 residues. CDR1 and CDR2 from the germline V gene are LNHDA and SQIVND (reference sequence). V was pared by 7 bases and J by 1 base, with 10 bases between. CDR3 sequence reads: CASIRRGNYGYTF. CDR3 nucleotide sequence: TGTGCCAGTATACGACGGGGTAACTATGGCTACACCTTC.

This sequence joins TRBV7-2 and TRBJ2-1; D call uncertain. The CDR3 is 17 residues long. Germline CDR1 and CDR2: SGHTA and FQGNSA. Trimming cost V 3 bases and J 2 bases, with 17 bases left between them. CDR3 nucleotide sequence: TGTGCCAGCAGCTTTGGGTCCTCAATTATCCCCTACAATGAGCAGTTCTTC. This gives the protein CASSFGSSIIPYNEQFF.

The sample holds a few counts of this clonotype. This chain's CDR3 is CASSLVLGSSYEQYF. The CDR3, as DNA: TGTGCCAGCAGCTTAGTACTCGGTTCCTCCTACGAGCAGTACTTC. The chain links TRBV11-2 to TRBJ2-7; D is unclear. CDR1 and CDR2 from the germline V gene are SGHAT and FQNNGV. V was clipped by 1 base and J by 0 bases, with 10 bases between them. The CDR3 covers 15 residues.

At least ten counts were recorded for this clonotype. The J gene is TRBJ2-7, the V gene TRBV7-8; TRBD2 agrees at 8 bases. Unmatched junction bases numbered 13, after V lost 5 bases and J lost 4 bases. The CDR3 extends over 16 amino acids. In germline, CDR1 is SGHVS, CDR2 FQNEAQ. The CDR3 loop is CASSLRGSGITYEQYF. As DNA, the CDR3 is TGTGCCAGCAGCCTCCGTGGTAGCGGGATTACGTACGAGCAGTACTTC.

This clonotype occurred many times. The chain uses TRBV27 and TRBJ1-1, with no clear D. From germline, CDR1 is MNHEY and CDR2 SMNVEV (reference sequence). The CDR3 contains 15 residues. V lost 7 bases and J lost 1, with 16 bases in between. Here the CDR3 DNA reads TGTGCCAGCACCCCGCAGTCATCAGGGAACACTGAAGCTTTCTTT. Translated, it gives CASTPQSSGNTEAFF.

The chain is built from TRBV6-1 and TRBJ1-3, with 9 positions matching TRBD1. V trimming: 5 bases; J trimming: 6 bases; junction bases outside the gene matches: 5. This CDR3 has 14 amino acids. Germline V gene lookup returns CDR1 MNHNS and CDR2 SASEGT. The CDR3 DNA reads as TGTGCCAGCAGTACGGGACAGGGAGAAAACACCATATATTTT. This sequence encodes CASSTGQGENTIYF.